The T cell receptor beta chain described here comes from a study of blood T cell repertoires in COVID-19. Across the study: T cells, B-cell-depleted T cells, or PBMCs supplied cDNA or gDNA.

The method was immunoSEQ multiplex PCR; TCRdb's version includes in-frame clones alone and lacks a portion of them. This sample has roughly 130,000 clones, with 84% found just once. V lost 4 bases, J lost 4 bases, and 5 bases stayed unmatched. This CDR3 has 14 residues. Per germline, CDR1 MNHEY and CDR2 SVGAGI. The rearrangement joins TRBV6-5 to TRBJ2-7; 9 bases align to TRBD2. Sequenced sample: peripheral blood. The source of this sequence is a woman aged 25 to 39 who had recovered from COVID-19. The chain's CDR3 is CASSLAGDRYEQYF. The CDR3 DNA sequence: TGTGCCAGCAGTTTAGCGGGAGATAGGTACGAGCAGTACTTC.